The 16 T cell receptor beta chains given below trace back to one sample, sequenced in a study of blood T cells in healthy people across ages. A second PCR, run for roughly 7 to 11 cycles, used a sample-barcoded 5' primer plus a J-beta primer mix. TCRdb reanalysed the 5' RACE reads using MiXCR and keeps one entry per CDR3 protein. The profile covers around 690,000 distinct CDR3 sequences, with roughly 58% appearing a single time and approximately 37% taken by the ten largest. The sample taken for sequencing was blood. These receptors were taken from a man in his sixties in good health.

This clonotype was seen a handful of times. V usage is TRBV11-2 and J usage is TRBJ2-5; 8 nucleotides align to TRBD2. CDR1 and CDR2 (germline): SGHAT, FQNNGV. J was trimmed by 13 bases and V by 5 bases; bases with no gene match: 12. The CDR3 extends over 13 amino acids. CDR3 region: CASSPPGALAGYF. The CDR3, as DNA: TGTGCCAGCAGCCCACCCGGGGCCCTAGCGGGGTACTTC.

This clonotype was seen only a few times. The chain carries TRBV4-1 and TRBJ2-5; 10 positions match TRBD2. Germline CDR1 and CDR2: MGHRA and YSYEKL. The ends lost 4 bases at V and 2 bases at J; junction bases unmatched: 7. This CDR3 is built from 16 residues. CDR3 loop: CASSRSAGGRQETQYF. Written as DNA, the CDR3 is TGCGCCAGCAGCCGTTCAGCGGGGGGGCGGCAAGAGACCCAGTACTTC.

The genes are TRBV29-1 and TRBJ2-3; D might be TRBD2 (6 bases). Germline V gene lookup returns CDR1 SQVTM and CDR2 ANQGSEA. Deletions cut 4 bases from V and 0 bases from J, with 14 bases between. The CDR3 has 15 amino acids. CDR3 region: CSVAFLATSTDTQYF. CDR3 coding DNA: TGCAGCGTTGCGTTCCTAGCGACCAGCACAGATACGCAGTATTTT.

In its sample, this clonotype was seen a few times. The CDR3: CASSLRRGTREQYF. The CDR3 DNA follows: TGTGCCAGCAGCTTAAGGCGGGGGACGAGGGAGCAGTACTTC. The V and J genes are TRBV7-2 and TRBJ2-7, with 7 bases identical to TRBD2. V was pared by 2 bases and J by 7 bases, with 8 bases of the junction left unmatched. This CDR3 contains 14 residues. Germline V gene sequence: CDR1 SGHTA, CDR2 FQGNSA.

This clonotype showed up just a few times. The chain is built from TRBV9 and TRBJ2-6; D ambiguous. V shed 1 base and J shed 0 bases, with 5 bases lying between them. The CDR3 sequence is 15 residues long. Germline lookup yields CDR1 SGDLS and CDR2 YYNGEE. CDR3 region: CASSVRGSGANVLTF. The CDR3 DNA reads TGTGCCAGCAGCGTACGAGGCTCTGGGGCCAACGTCCTGACTTTC.

This sequence joins TRBV6-1 and TRBJ2-1; a weak D match, TRBD1 (5 bases). The CDR3 length is 12 residues. V lost 6 bases and J 8 bases, leaving 11 bases between the germline ends. Germline V CDR1 and CDR2: MNHNS, SASEGT. CDR3 DNA: TGTGCCAGCAGACATCAGGGTCATGAGCAGTTCTTC. Protein: CASRHQGHEQFF.

CDR3 residues: CATTNRDRPYEQYF. CDR3 DNA sequence: TGTGCCACTACTAACCGGGACAGGCCCTACGAGCAGTACTTC. The chain joins TRBV27 to TRBJ2-5; 8 bases map to TRBD1. The tail of the sequence fits TRBJ2-7 better, so the J call may be wrong. The CDR3 spans 14 residues. From germline, CDR1 is MNHEY and CDR2 SMNVEV (reference sequence).

V and J are TRBV6-5 and TRBJ1-2; D may be TRBD1 (6 bases). Germline V gene lookup returns CDR1 MNHEY and CDR2 SVGAGI. Trimming removed 2 bases at V and 4 bases at J, with 14 bases between. The length of the CDR3 is 15 residues. CDR3 protein: CASSYRRGLGYGYTF. Written as DNA, the CDR3 is TGTGCCAGCAGTTACCGACGGGGGCTTGGCTATGGCTACACCTTC.

The rearrangement joins TRBV18 to TRBJ1-4, with D possibly matching TRBD1 (6 bases). CDR3 length equals 15 residues. With 3 bases removed from V and 7 bases from J, the gap between germline ends came to 15 bases. The germline gives CDR1 KGHSH, CDR2 LQKENI. CDR3 amino acids: CASSPAGLGAEKLFF. The CDR3 region has the DNA TGTGCCAGCTCACCGGCAGGGCTGGGGGCTGAAAAACTGTTTTTT.

The chain is built from TRBV6-1 and TRBJ1-1; possibly TRBD1 for D (5 bases). The CDR3 is 18 residues long. CDR1 and CDR2 (germline): MNHNS, SASEGT. Trimming cost V 5 bases and J 0 bases, with 22 bases left between them. CDR3 sequence reads: CASSHGDGRSIMNTEAFF. The CDR3 bases are TGTGCCAGCAGTCATGGGGACGGGCGGAGTATCATGAACACTGAAGCTTTCTTT.

The J gene is TRBJ2-7, the V gene TRBV29-1; 7 bases map to TRBD1. Germline assignment: CDR1 SQVTM and CDR2 ANQGSEA. V shed 4 bases, J shed 0 bases, and the junction held 12 bases outside the gene matches. CDR3 size: 16 residues. The CDR3 sequence: CSVVGATGQASYEQYF. The CDR3 bases are TGCAGCGTTGTTGGCGCTACCGGACAGGCCTCCTACGAGCAGTACTTC.

The rearrangement joins TRBV4-2 to TRBJ2-1, with D maybe TRBD2 (6 bases). The V and J ends lost 6 bases and 2 bases respectively, with 14 bases between them. The CDR3 runs to 15 residues. Per germline, CDR1 LGHNA and CDR2 YNFKEQ. Here the CDR3 DNA reads TGTGCCAGCAGTCCGTCGTCGGGGGCCTACAATGAGCAGTTCTTC. This encodes CASSPSSGAYNEQFF.

Only one count was recorded for this clonotype. The J gene is TRBJ2-3, the V gene TRBV12-3 or TRBV12-4; 9 bases line up with TRBD2. V was clipped by 6 bases and J by 3 bases; unmatched bases: 19. This CDR3 region has 19 residues. CDR3 in DNA: TGTGCCAGCAGACCCTGGGAGCGGGGGGTCATCCCTAGGACAGATACGCAGTATTTT. This encodes CASRPWERGVIPRTDTQYF.

This chain links TRBV7-2 with TRBJ1-2; D remains ambiguous. Germline V gives CDR1 SGHTA, CDR2 FQGNSA. Trimming removed 4 bases from V and 8 bases from J, with 17 bases in between. The CDR3 is 14 residues long. CDR3 sequence (DNA): TGTGCCAGCAGCTCCACCCCAGGTCTGGGAGGCTACACCTTC. Amino acid sequence: CASSSTPGLGGYTF. Complete variable domain (other parts from reference TRBV7-2 and TRBJ1-2): GAGVSQSPSNKVTEKGKDVELRCDPISGHTALYWYRQSLGQGLEFLIYFQGNSAPDKSGLPSDRFSAERTGGSVSTLTIQRTQQEDSAVYLCASSSTPGLGGYTFGSGTRLTVV.

The gene calls are TRBV12-3 or TRBV12-4 and TRBJ2-6; 9 bases line up with TRBD1. This CDR3 has 16 residues. V dropped 5 bases and J dropped 2; count of bases not matched to a gene: 4. The CDR3: CASSRDRETGANVLTF. Here the CDR3 DNA reads TGTGCCAGCAGTAGGGACAGGGAAACTGGGGCCAACGTCCTGACTTTC.

The chain couples TRBV2 to TRBJ2-7, with D uncertain. The tail of the sequence fits TRBJ2-5 better, so the J call may be wrong. From germline, CDR1 is SNHLY and CDR2 FYNNEI. The CDR3 consists of 13 residues. The CDR3, as DNA: TGTGCCAGCAGTCCGGTAGGGAAAGAGACCCAGTACTTC. Its translation: CASSPVGKETQYF.